Presented here are 20 T cell receptor beta chains from one specimen sequenced in a study of cytomegalovirus exposure and HLA in healthy donors. The PCR made use of 60 Vbeta and 13 Jbeta primers. Produced via immunoSEQ multiplex PCR; TCRdb's table is partial and in-frame only. Of about 93,000 clones in the sample, about 82% were seen once. The material sequenced was PBMCs. Every receptor here comes from a man in his thirties or forties in good health and CMV-seronegative.

In DNA, the CDR3 is TGTGCCAGTACCCTAACACGACAGCGCTCTGGAAACACCATATATTTT. This encodes CASTLTRQRSGNTIYF. The chain has TRBV19 and TRBJ1-3; D is perhaps TRBD1 (5 bases). The CDR3 totals 16 residues. Trimming took off 7 bases at V and 0 bases at J, with 16 bases between the two ends. Germline values: CDR1 LNHDA, CDR2 SQIVND (reference sequence).

The genes are TRBV5-4 and TRBJ1-2; TRBD1 agrees at 10 bases. This CDR3 is built from 13 residues. Germline V gene data show CDR1 as SGHNT and CDR2 as YYREEE (reference sequence). V lost 0 bases and J lost 8; bases outside the gene matches: 1. The CDR3 bases are TGTGCCAGCAGCTTGGTGACAGGGGGCGGCTACACCTTC. This translates into CASSLVTGGGYTF.

The V gene is TRBV12-5, the J gene TRBJ2-5; TRBD2 agrees at 8 bases. V lost 3 bases and J lost 3; bases outside the gene matches: 6. The CDR3 runs to 15 residues. Germline loops: CDR1 LGHNT, CDR2 FRNRAP. Written as DNA, the CDR3 is TGTGCTAGTGGTTTTCGCTCGGGGGGGGAAGAGACCCAGTACTTC. Translated, it gives CASGFRSGGEETQYF.

The gene calls are TRBV6-6 and TRBJ2-3; D is uncertain. Germline V CDR1 and CDR2: MNHNY, SVGAGI (reference sequence). V was trimmed by 2 bases and J by 1 base, leaving 7 bases between them. The CDR3 is made up of 14 amino acids. In nucleotides, the CDR3 is TGTGCCAGCAGTTACGGGCAGGGCACAGATACGCAGTATTTT. Protein sequence: CASSYGQGTDTQYF.

This sequence joins TRBV13 and TRBJ2-7; weak D call: TRBD1 (5 bases). V was shortened by 2 bases and J by 3 bases, with 11 bases between the two germline ends. The CDR3 spans 14 residues. Germline V gene data show CDR1 as PRHDT and CDR2 as FYEKMQ (reference sequence). CDR3 in amino acids: CASSLRQGSYEQYF. As DNA, the CDR3 is TGTGCCAGCAGCTTACGTCAGGGAAGCTACGAGCAGTACTTC.

This clone occurred a few times. The V and J genes are TRBV2 and TRBJ2-5; 11 positions agree with TRBD2. The CDR3 is 15 residues long. Germline CDR1 and CDR2: SNHLY and FYNNEI. The trim removed 7 bases at V and 4 bases at J, leaving 8 bases unmatched. CDR3 sequence reads: CASTSGGLAAETQYF. CDR3 bases: TGTGCCAGCACCTCAGGGGGACTAGCGGCAGAGACCCAGTACTTC.

The rearrangement joins TRBV30 to TRBJ2-7, with D tentatively TRBD1 (6 bases). Germline loops: CDR1 GTSNPN, CDR2 SVGIG (reference sequence). This CDR3 contains 14 residues. V lost 5 bases, J lost 3 bases, and 17 bases lay in between. The DNA for the CDR3 is TGTGCCTGGTCCCTAGGGGGTTCAAGCTACGAGCAGTACTTC. It yields the protein CAWSLGGSSYEQYF.

V and J are TRBV11-2 and TRBJ2-5; 9 bases line up with TRBD2. This CDR3 is built from 14 residues. Germline trimming cut 5 bases from V and 2 bases from J; bases unmatched to any gene: 3. Germline V gene sequence: CDR1 SGHAT, CDR2 FQNNGV. Here the CDR3 reads CASSPTSGQETQYF. Written as DNA, the CDR3 is TGTGCCAGCAGCCCGACTAGCGGACAAGAGACCCAGTACTTC.

The chain uses TRBV14 and TRBJ2-7; D may be TRBD1 (5 bases). The germline V and J ends were trimmed by 4 bases and 5 bases, with 15 bases remaining between them. CDR1 is SGHDN, CDR2 FVKESK, per germline. The CDR3 has 14 amino acids. CDR3 sequence reads: CASSPDTVRNEQYF. The DNA of the CDR3 is TGTGCCAGCAGCCCGGACACCGTACGAAACGAGCAGTACTTC.

J is TRBJ2-1 and V is TRBV7-6, with 13 bases fitting TRBD2. The CDR3 sequence is 20 residues long. The junction had 13 bases not matched to a gene; V was cut back by 5 bases and J by 0 bases. From germline, CDR1 is SGHVS and CDR2 FNYEAQ. The CDR3: CASSPILGLAGDHSYNEQFF. The DNA of the CDR3 is TGTGCCAGCAGCCCAATCCTTGGACTAGCGGGGGACCACTCCTACAATGAGCAGTTCTTC.

This chain connects TRBV5-1 to TRBJ2-1; 10 bases are shared with TRBD2. V dropped 4 bases and J dropped 15; count of bases not matched to a gene: 13. The CDR3 runs to 14 residues. Per germline, CDR1 SGHRS and CDR2 YFSETQ. The CDR3 here is CASSGGPLAGGTFF. The CDR3 DNA follows: TGCGCCAGCAGCGGGGGGCCCTTAGCGGGAGGCACGTTCTTC.

This clone turned up a few times. The chain joins TRBV9 to TRBJ1-1; perhaps TRBD1 as D (6 bases). The V end lost 4 bases, the J end lost 3 bases, and 19 bases lay between the germline ends. Per germline, CDR1 SGDLS and CDR2 YYNGEE. The CDR3 consists of 16 residues. The CDR3 loop is CASSSRRGARDTEAFF. DNA of the CDR3: TGTGCCAGCAGCTCACGCCGGGGGGCGAGGGACACTGAAGCTTTCTTT.

The genes are TRBV6-1 and TRBJ1-5; a weak D match, TRBD1 (6 bases). V lost 2 bases, J lost 1 base, and 12 bases lay in between. Germline CDR1 MNHNS, CDR2 SASEGT. This CDR3 spans 16 amino acids. The CDR3 DNA reads as TGTGCCAGCAGTGAACCAACAGGGTTAAGCAATCAGCCCCAGCATTTT. It yields the protein CASSEPTGLSNQPQHF.

The V and J genes are TRBV4-2 and TRBJ1-4; the D is unclear. Germline V lookup: CDR1 LGHNA, CDR2 YNFKEQ. This CDR3 spans 13 amino acids. V was pared by 5 bases and J by 8 bases, with 12 bases between. The CDR3 protein is CASSYQKREKLFF. CDR3 in DNA: TGTGCCAGCAGCTACCAGAAGCGCGAAAAACTGTTTTTT.

Only a few counts were recorded for this clone. This chain connects TRBV27 to TRBJ2-7; tentatively, D is TRBD1 (5 bases). Germline V lookup: CDR1 MNHEY, CDR2 SMNVEV (reference sequence). Trimming removed 5 bases at V and 6 bases at J, with 17 bases between. This CDR3 comprises 14 residues. CDR3 in DNA: TGTGCCAGCAGTAACCGGGCCCGACAGCGCGAGCAGTACTTC. It specifies CASSNRARQREQYF.

The chain is built from TRBV6-1 and TRBJ2-7; D is unresolved. CDR1 MNHNS and CDR2 SASEGT come from the germline V gene. Trimming cost V 3 bases and J 2 bases, with 14 bases left between them. CDR3 length: 15 residues. The CDR3 is CASSEGTSPTYEQYF. As DNA, the CDR3 is TGTGCCAGCAGTGAGGGCACCTCCCCCACCTACGAGCAGTACTTC.

The table lists this clone with a count of one. The gene calls are TRBV11-2 and TRBJ2-7, with D possibly matching TRBD1 (5 bases). V dropped 5 bases and J dropped 1 base, with 12 bases sitting between them. The CDR3 sequence is 14 residues long. The germline CDR1 and CDR2 sequences are SGHAT and FQNNGV. CDR3 bases: TGTGCCAGCAGCCCCTGGGGCAGTTCCTACGAGCAGTACTTC. Amino acid sequence: CASSPWGSSYEQYF.

This rearrangement joins TRBV11-2 to TRBJ1-6, with TRBD1 matching over 10 bases. The CDR3 runs 15 residues. J lost 13 bases, V lost 3 bases, and 9 bases had no gene match. Germline V gives CDR1 SGHAT, CDR2 FQNNGV. CDR3 sequence reads: CASSFPGTGAWPLHF. DNA of the CDR3: TGTGCCAGCAGCTTCCCCGGGACAGGGGCATGGCCCCTCCACTTT. The full variable domain, completed using reference TRBV11-2 and TRBJ1-6, is EAGVAQSPRYKIIEKRQSVAFWCNPISGHATLYWYQQILGQGPKLLIQFQNNGVVDDSQLPKDRFSAERLKGVDSTLKIQPAKLEDSAVYLCASSFPGTGAWPLHFGNGTRLTVT.

This clone appeared once. J is TRBJ2-2 and V is TRBV27, with a weak D call TRBD1 (6 bases). Looked up from germline, CDR1 is MNHEY and CDR2 is SMNVEV (reference sequence). V lost 1 base and J lost 1, with 7 bases in between. The length of the CDR3 is 15 residues. This CDR3 is CASSLLGQNTGELFF. The CDR3 DNA sequence: TGTGCCAGCAGTTTATTGGGACAGAACACCGGGGAGCTGTTTTTT.

The chain has TRBV29-1 and TRBJ1-5; D perhaps matches TRBD1 (6 bases). This CDR3 spans 12 amino acids. Germline CDR1 is SQVTM and CDR2 is ANQGSEA. The V and J ends lost 6 bases and 4 bases respectively, with 10 bases between them. As DNA, the CDR3 is TGCAGCGTACGCACAGGGAATCAGCCCCAGCATTTT. The encoded protein is CSVRTGNQPQHF.